The TCR beta chain under discussion was sequenced for a study of cytomegalovirus exposure and HLA in healthy donors. The CDR3 covers 15 residues. The germline gives CDR1 SQVTM, CDR2 ANQGSEA. After removal of 3 bases from V and 3 bases from J, the junction contained 7 bases not matched to a gene. 60 Vbeta and 13 Jbeta primers were used in PCR. The protocol was immunoSEQ multiplex PCR, while the TCRdb copy is restricted to in-frame clones and leaves out a portion. The data show some 99,000 clones, more than 70% seen once. Study results and caveats: In the analysis, some V segments, TRBV6-2 and TRBV6-3 included, were excluded as indistinguishable. When a later analysis was performed, an Asian-associated ancestry cluster reportedly had fewer N-insertions than the approximately 680-donor mean. At a 0.05 false discovery rate, a later analysis found 16,951 TCR beta sequences to be associated with HLA alleles.

These donors, healthy bone marrow donors, were studied. Concerning this clone itself: What it binds is not known.

The sequencing input was PBMCs. The receptor's source is a female donor in good health and CMV-seronegative. V usage is TRBV29-1 and J usage is TRBJ2-3; 9 bases are a match to TRBD1. This CDR3 reads CSVDFGTGLTDTQYF. CDR3 bases: TGCAGCGTTGATTTCGGGACAGGGCTTACAGATACGCAGTATTTT.